This T cell receptor (beta chain) was sequenced for a study of shared clonotypes between healthy human individuals. General observations from the study: Across a handful of donors, naive CD4 shared 5% to 6%, naive CD8 more than 3%, memory CD4 about 2.4%, memory CD8 around 0.42%.

All donors were Caucasian adults living in Nashville, Tennessee. Data came from immunoSEQ multiplex PCR; TCRdb stores just in-frame clones and leaves some out. The sample lists more than 1 million clones, roughly 74% occurring once. On this clone: Its cognate antigen is unknown.

This TCR derives from a man aged 18 to 30 in good health. Some clones in this sample may be carry-over from other donors' samples. The sample taken for sequencing was memory CD4+ T cells from PBMCs. Noted subset: CD45RA-negative fraction.

Written as DNA, the CDR3 is TGTGCCAGCTCACCTCTAGTAGCGGGAGTCGGAGAGACCCAGTACTTC. Translating it yields CASSPLVAGVGETQYF. The rearrangement uses TRBV18 and TRBJ2-5; 9 nucleotides line up with TRBD2. V lost 3 bases and J lost 4; bases outside the gene matches: 9. Per germline, CDR1 KGHSH and CDR2 LQKENI. The CDR3 runs 16 residues. The full variable domain, rest sourced from reference TRBV18 and TRBJ2-5, is NAGVMQNPRHLVRRRGQEARLRCSPMKGHSHVYWYRQLPEEGLKFMVYLQKENIIDESGMPKERFSAEFPKEGPSILRIQQVVRGDSAAYFCASSPLVAGVGETQYFGPGTRLLVL.